The 23 T cell receptor beta chains listed next were all sequenced from one sample in a study of regulatory T cells in long-lasting Graves disease. Time point of the sample: newly diagnosed GD, antithyroid drugs for less than 3 months. The TCR library used RNA extracted from PBMCs. Libraries of TCR beta came from iRepertoire HTBI primers plus Arm-PCR of CDR3 regions. One entry per CDR3 protein results from TCRdb running MiXCR on the multiplex PCR reads. Of hundreds of thousands of distinct CDR3 sequences in the sample, roughly 15% were seen once. The data were also submitted as part of a second study, on T cells in Graves' hyperthyroidism and ophthalmopathy.

The source was peripheral blood mononuclear cells (PBMCs), collected at new diagnosis, from a patient treated with antithyroid drugs. The receptors were sampled from a woman between 25 and 40 years old with Graves disease.

There are a few counts of this clonotype. The chain uses TRBV12-3 or TRBV12-4 and TRBJ1-6, with TRBD1 as a possible D gene (6 bases). This CDR3 comprises 15 residues. The V end lost 6 bases, the J end lost 10 bases, and 19 bases lay between the germline ends. The CDR3 loop reads CASSEGQSWGSPLHF. CDR3 nucleotides: TGTGCCAGCAGCGAAGGACAGTCATGGGGGTCACCCCTCCACTTT.

There are many counts of this clonotype. The chain carries TRBV7-8 and TRBJ1-4; possibly TRBD1 for D (5 bases). V was cut by 5 bases and J by 5 bases, with 15 bases left in between. CDR1 is SGHVS, CDR2 FQNEAQ, per germline. This CDR3 contains 15 residues. DNA for the CDR3: TGTGCCAGCAGCCCGCGTGGACAACAGAATGAAAAACTGTTTTTT. Its translation: CASSPRGQQNEKLFF.

The chain is built from TRBV14 and TRBJ2-3, with TRBD2 matching over 10 bases. CDR3 length: 16 residues. Germline values: CDR1 SGHDN, CDR2 FVKESK. V lost 3 bases and J lost 3; bases outside the gene matches: 6. The CDR3 reads CASSQDKGLATDTQYF. As DNA, the CDR3 is TGTGCCAGCAGCCAGGACAAGGGACTAGCGACAGATACGCAGTATTTT.

The table lists this clonotype with many counts. The rearrangement uses TRBV5-1 and TRBJ2-7; D is possibly TRBD1 or TRBD2 (5 bases each). V was cut by 7 bases and J by 5 bases, with 16 bases left in between. The CDR3 has 13 amino acids. Per the germline V gene, CDR1 is SGHRS and CDR2 is YFSETQ. CDR3 DNA: TGCGCCAGCTCTAGTTGGTGGGACGACGAGCAGTACTTC. Translation: CASSSWWDDEQYF.

This clonotype has more than one count but fewer than ten. This rearrangement joins TRBV7-9 to TRBJ2-1, with D maybe TRBD1 (6 bases). The CDR3 runs 12 residues. Trimming removed 5 bases at V and 10 bases at J, with 12 bases between. Germline CDR1 SEHNR, CDR2 FQNEAQ (reference sequence). CDR3 sequence (DNA): TGTGCCAGCAGCCCAAATGACAGGGAGCAGTTCTTC. Protein product: CASSPNDREQFF.

This clonotype appeared a few times. The V gene is TRBV6-2 or TRBV6-3, the J gene TRBJ2-2; no firm D call. The germline V and J ends were trimmed by 1 base and 10 bases, with 13 bases remaining between them. The V gene's germline CDR1 is MNHEY and CDR2 SVGEGT. The CDR3 loop spans 14 amino acids. CDR3 amino acids: CASSYFDVQEELFF. CDR3 nucleotides: TGTGCCAGCAGTTACTTCGATGTGCAGGAGGAGCTGTTTTTT.

This clonotype has only a few counts. The chain carries TRBV6-2 or TRBV6-3 and TRBJ1-6; 12 bases match TRBD1. The germline gives CDR1 MNHEY, CDR2 SVGEGT. The CDR3 runs 17 residues. The J segment lost 7 bases and the V segment lost 8 bases, leaving 12 bases of the junction unmatched. The CDR3 coding sequence is TGTGCCAGCGCGCCGCTGGGACAGGGGGCCGAAAATTCACCCCTCCACTTT. It specifies CASAPLGQGAENSPLHF.

The chain is built from TRBV4-1 and TRBJ2-1; 10 nucleotides align to TRBD2. Germline V gene sequence: CDR1 MGHRA, CDR2 YSYEKL. V gave up 1 base and J gave up 6 bases; unmatched junction bases: 6. This CDR3 region has 16 residues. CDR3 nucleotides: TGCGCCAGCAGCCAAGGGGACCTAGCGGGAGCCAATGAGCAGTTCTTC. Its protein is CASSQGDLAGANEQFF.

This clonotype showed up many times. This chain uses TRBV28 with TRBJ1-5; no firm D call. V lost 8 bases, J lost 2 bases, and 16 bases lay in between. From germline, CDR1 is MDHEN and CDR2 SYDVKM. This CDR3 comprises 15 residues. The CDR3 DNA reads TGTGCCAGCCTAACCCTGGGTCAAGGCAATCAGCCCCAGCATTTT. Its protein product is CASLTLGQGNQPQHF.

This clonotype has just a few counts. This chain links TRBV29-1 with TRBJ1-3, with D possibly TRBD1 on 6 matching bases. Trimming left V 6 bases short and J 1 base short, with 13 bases between. Germline CDR1 SQVTM, CDR2 ANQGSEA. The CDR3 consists of 14 residues. The CDR3 is CSVADTGSGNTIYF. The CDR3 bases are TGCAGCGTAGCCGATACAGGGTCTGGAAACACCATATATTTT.

This clonotype has just a few counts. The CDR3 sequence: CASSPRTASDEQFF. The CDR3 DNA reads as TGTGCCAGCAGCCCCAGGACAGCTTCTGATGAGCAGTTCTTC. This rearrangement joins TRBV7-9 to TRBJ2-1; a weak D match, TRBD1 (6 bases). The CDR3 length is 14 residues. Looked up from germline, CDR1 is SEHNR and CDR2 is FQNEAQ (reference sequence). V lost 5 bases and J 8 bases, leaving 16 bases between the germline ends.

The CDR3 DNA is TGTGCCAGCAGCAGGAAGGACAGGGGCGCGCAGTATTTT. Protein sequence: CASSRKDRGAQYF. The chain carries TRBV7-6 and TRBJ2-3; 9 bases are a match to TRBD1. The CDR3 runs 13 residues. V lost 5 bases, J lost 10 bases, and 7 bases stayed unmatched. CDR1 is SGHVS and CDR2 is FNYEAQ in the germline V gene.

This clonotype was detected many times. The rearrangement joins TRBV6-1 to TRBJ1-3, with TRBD1 as a possible D gene (5 bases). CDR1 MNHNS and CDR2 SASEGT come from the germline V gene. The CDR3 is 14 residues long. V was cut by 6 bases and J by 0 bases, with 9 bases left in between. The CDR3 protein is CASSDSSSGNTIYF. The DNA of the CDR3 is TGTGCCAGCAGCGACAGCAGCTCTGGAAACACCATATATTTT.

This clonotype has a count of ten or more. The rearrangement joins TRBV3-1 to TRBJ1-5, with a possible D match to TRBD1 (6 bases). With 4 bases removed from V and 4 bases from J, the gap between germline ends came to 17 bases. The CDR3 runs 16 residues. Per the germline V gene, CDR1 is LGHDT and CDR2 is YNNKEL (reference sequence). The DNA of the CDR3 is TGTGCCAGCAGCCCTAAGGGGGGCAGCGCGAATCAGCCCCAGCATTTT. Protein product: CASSPKGGSANQPQHF.

This chain connects TRBV6-2 or TRBV6-3 to TRBJ1-6; 10 positions match TRBD1. V dropped 2 bases and J dropped 8; count of bases not matched to a gene: 3. Germline-derived CDR1 and CDR2 are MNHEY and SVGEGT. CDR3 size: 15 residues. Here the CDR3 DNA reads TGTGCCAGCAGTTACCCGGGACAGGGGTATTCACCCCTCCACTTT. It specifies CASSYPGQGYSPLHF.

The J gene is TRBJ2-5, the V gene TRBV4-1; D gene uncertain. CDR3 length: 12 amino acids. The V gene's germline CDR1 is MGHRA and CDR2 YSYEKL. Trimming stripped 0 bases from V and 5 bases from J, with 4 bases between. CDR3 bases: TGCGCCAGCAGCCAAGATAGCGAGACCCAGTACTTC. This translates into CASSQDSETQYF.

Ten or more counts support this clonotype. The chain combines TRBV2 with TRBJ1-6; perhaps TRBD1 as D (5 bases). The germline V gene has CDR1 SNHLY and CDR2 FYNNEI. V was trimmed by 4 bases and J by 10 bases, leaving 11 bases between them. This CDR3 is built from 13 residues. Here the CDR3 DNA reads TGTGCCAGCAGTGCTTCTAGGGACTCACCCCTCCACTTT. Protein sequence: CASSASRDSPLHF.

Worth noting for this clonotype: One end of the junction is discordant with germline, which a read error may explain. CDR3 in DNA: TGTGCCAGCAGTTTATGGGCAGGGACTCGAAACATCATATATTTT. Protein sequence: CASSLWAGTRNIIYF. The chain combines TRBV27 with TRBJ1-3; possible D gene TRBD1, 5 bases. The CDR3 is 15 amino acids. Germline assignment: CDR1 MNHEY and CDR2 SMNVEV (reference sequence).

This clonotype has only a few counts. The J gene is TRBJ2-7, the V gene TRBV7-9; tentative D call: TRBD2 (6 bases). Germline V lookup: CDR1 SEHNR, CDR2 FQNEAQ (reference sequence). The CDR3 spans 14 residues. Trimming stripped 10 bases from V and 2 bases from J, with 18 bases between. In DNA form, the CDR3 reads TGTGCCACCAGAGTGGGGGGATCTACCTACGAGCAGTACTTC. Amino acid sequence: CATRVGGSTYEQYF. Based on the CDR3 plus reference TRBV7-9 and TRBJ2-7, the full variable domain is DTGVSQNPRHKITKRGQNVTFRCDPISEHNRLYWYRQTLGQGPEFLTYFQNEAQLEKSRLLSDRFSAERPKGSFSTLEIQRTEQGDSAMYLCATRVGGSTYEQYFGPGTRLTVT.

This clonotype was counted ten times or more. V gene TRBV27 combines with J gene TRBJ1-5, with 10 bases fitting TRBD1. The V segment lost 5 bases and the J segment 6 bases; nucleotides outside the gene matches: 4. The CDR3 runs 14 residues. Germline CDR1 MNHEY, CDR2 SMNVEV (reference sequence). CDR3 protein: CASSRDRGRQPQHF. The CDR3 DNA reads TGTGCCAGCAGTCGAGACAGGGGGCGTCAGCCCCAGCATTTT.

With respect to this clonotype: This could be a read error, since a much larger clone is one nucleotide away. The chain employs TRBV6-2 or TRBV6-3 and TRBJ2-1, with D perhaps given as TRBD1 or TRBD2 (5 bases each). Germline V gives CDR1 MNHEY, CDR2 SVGEGT. The CDR3 has 14 amino acids. DNA for the CDR3: TGTGCCAGCAGTCCCGGGACGAGAAACAATGAGCAGTCCTTC. It specifies CASSPGTRNNEQSF.

This clonotype was recorded many times. The genes are TRBV28 and TRBJ2-3; 9 bases line up with TRBD2. V shed 10 bases, J shed 5 bases, and the junction held 10 bases outside the gene matches. The CDR3 is 14 residues long. Germline assignment: CDR1 MDHEN and CDR2 SYDVKM. The CDR3 region is CATKGLAGRDTQYF. The CDR3, as DNA: TGTGCCACTAAGGGGCTAGCGGGACGAGATACGCAGTATTTT.

This clonotype was picked up many times. The chain has TRBV28 and TRBJ1-5; D is perhaps TRBD1 (6 bases). This CDR3 has 13 residues. Trimming took off 2 bases at V and 5 bases at J, with 7 bases between the two ends. From germline, CDR1 is MDHEN and CDR2 SYDVKM. The CDR3 loop is CASSLGTYQPQHF. The CDR3 DNA is TGTGCCAGCAGTTTAGGGACATATCAGCCCCAGCATTTT.